Shown below are 13 T cell receptor beta chains from a single sample sequenced in a study of blood T cells in healthy people across ages. The second PCR ran roughly 7 to 12 cycles with a sample-barcoded 5' primer and J-beta primers. TCRdb independently ran MiXCR on the 5' RACE reads; one entry per CDR3 protein. Counted here are some 700,000 distinct CDR3 sequences, 20% to 25% occurring once; the ten biggest clones make up roughly a fifth. Sequences were obtained from blood. Receptors were obtained from an older man in good health.

This clonotype was counted many times. The chain combines TRBV5-1 with TRBJ2-3; D unresolved. This CDR3 region has 16 residues. The V end lost 0 bases, the J end lost 2 bases, and 13 bases lay between the germline ends. Germline V gene sequence: CDR1 SGHRS, CDR2 YFSETQ. The CDR3, as DNA: TGCGCCAGCAGCTTGGATGGGGATCAGGTCACAGATACGCAGTATTTT. Translation: CASSLDGDQVTDTQYF.

Ten or more counts support this clonotype. The CDR3 coding sequence is TGTGCCTGGAGTGTACTGCGTACTGAAGCTTTCTTT. Amino acid sequence: CAWSVLRTEAFF. This chain links TRBV30 with TRBJ1-1; D is uncertain. The CDR3 contains 12 residues. V gave up 0 bases and J gave up 5 bases, with 7 bases separating them. Germline V gives CDR1 GTSNPN, CDR2 SVGIG (reference sequence).

In its sample, this clonotype was seen a few times. The V and J genes are TRBV29-1 and TRBJ1-1; D is possibly TRBD1 (5 bases). Trimming took off 6 bases at V and 7 bases at J, with 18 bases between the two ends. CDR1 is SQVTM, CDR2 ANQGSEA, per germline. The CDR3 runs 13 residues. The CDR3 DNA sequence: TGCAGCGTCCAGGACACTCGGGAGGGTGAAGCTTTCTTT. It translates to CSVQDTREGEAFF.

The chain joins TRBV5-1 to TRBJ2-2; D unclear. The CDR3 loop spans 15 amino acids. In germline, CDR1 is SGHRS, CDR2 YFSETQ. Trimming left V 0 bases short and J 5 bases short, with 11 bases between. For the CDR3, the DNA is TGCGCCAGCAGCTTGGTGGTGGGAAGGACCGGGGAGCTGTTTTTT. Translation gives CASSLVVGRTGELFF.

This clonotype turned up a few times. The genes are TRBV20-1 and TRBJ1-2; D perhaps matches TRBD1 (5 bases). CDR1 DFQATT and CDR2 SNEGSKA come from the germline V gene (reference sequence). This CDR3 is 14 amino acids long. V was pared by 6 bases and J by 2 bases, with 16 bases between. CDR3 sequence: CSAPSGRVNYGYTF. For the CDR3, the DNA is TGCAGTGCCCCGAGCGGCAGGGTGAACTATGGCTACACCTTC.

This chain connects TRBV5-1 to TRBJ1-1; D possibly corresponds to TRBD1 (5 bases). The V gene's germline CDR1 is SGHRS and CDR2 YFSETQ. V shed 0 bases and J shed 7 bases, with 10 bases lying between them. CDR3 length equals 13 residues. This CDR3 reads CASSLGWGIEAFF. CDR3 in DNA: TGCGCCAGCAGCTTGGGGTGGGGGATTGAAGCTTTCTTT.

The chain links TRBV20-1 to TRBJ1-3; no clear D. Germline loops: CDR1 DFQATT, CDR2 SNEGSKA (reference sequence). Trimming took off 3 bases at V and 0 bases at J, with 12 bases between the two ends. The CDR3 is 15 residues long. This chain's CDR3 is CSASQDDNSGNTIYF. In DNA form, the CDR3 reads TGCAGTGCTAGCCAAGATGACAACTCTGGAAACACCATATATTTT.

This clonotype showed up many times. The rearrangement joins TRBV4-3 to TRBJ1-6; no definite D call. There are 17 residues in the CDR3. Germline V lookup: CDR1 LGHNA, CDR2 YSLEER. V gave up 0 bases and J gave up 3 bases, with 12 bases separating them. The CDR3 nucleotides read TGCGCCAGCAGCCAAGACATGGCGGGGAGCTATAATTCACCCCTCCACTTT. Residues: CASSQDMAGSYNSPLHF.

There are many counts of this clonotype. V gene TRBV7-9 combines with J gene TRBJ2-5; unclear D gene. The better agreement between TRBJ2-7 and the DNA end casts doubt on the J call. CDR1 is SEHNR and CDR2 is FQNEAQ in the germline V gene (reference sequence). The CDR3 runs 13 residues. CDR3 sequence (DNA): TGTGCCAGCAGCTCCCCGAGCGTCAACGAGCAGTACGTC. Translation: CASSSPSVNEQYV.

The chain recombines TRBV12-3 or TRBV12-4 with TRBJ2-5, with D unresolved. Judging by the DNA end, TRBJ2-1 fits better; the J call may be wrong. This CDR3 has 12 amino acids. The CDR3 spells CASSLGNGEQFF. Here the CDR3 DNA reads TGTGCCAGCAGTTTGGGTAACGGTGAGCAGTTCTTC.

The V and J genes are TRBV12-3 or TRBV12-4 and TRBJ2-1; D might be TRBD2 (6 bases). Trimming cost V 6 bases and J 5 bases, with 14 bases left between them. The CDR3 is 14 residues long. The CDR3 loop is CASSHPTRNNEQFF. CDR3 bases: TGTGCCAGCAGCCACCCGACTAGAAACAATGAGCAGTTCTTC.

The chain employs TRBV4-3 and TRBJ1-2; possibly TRBD1 for D (5 bases). The CDR3 length is 15 residues. The V gene lost 0 bases and the J gene lost 10 bases, with 18 bases spanning the gap. Germline V gives CDR1 LGHNA, CDR2 YSLEER. The CDR3 nucleotides read TGCGCCAGCAGCCAAGAAAGGGGCCCCGCGTCCGTCTACACCTTC. Translation gives CASSQERGPASVYTF.

The genes are TRBV14 and TRBJ1-4; no firm D call. Germline V gene data show CDR1 as SGHDN and CDR2 as FVKESK. The germline V and J ends were trimmed by 4 bases and 5 bases, with 11 bases remaining between them. The CDR3 sequence is 14 residues long. For the CDR3, the DNA is TGTGCCAGCAGCCGCAGGTCCGGGAATGAAAAACTGTTTTTT. It is translated as CASSRRSGNEKLFF.